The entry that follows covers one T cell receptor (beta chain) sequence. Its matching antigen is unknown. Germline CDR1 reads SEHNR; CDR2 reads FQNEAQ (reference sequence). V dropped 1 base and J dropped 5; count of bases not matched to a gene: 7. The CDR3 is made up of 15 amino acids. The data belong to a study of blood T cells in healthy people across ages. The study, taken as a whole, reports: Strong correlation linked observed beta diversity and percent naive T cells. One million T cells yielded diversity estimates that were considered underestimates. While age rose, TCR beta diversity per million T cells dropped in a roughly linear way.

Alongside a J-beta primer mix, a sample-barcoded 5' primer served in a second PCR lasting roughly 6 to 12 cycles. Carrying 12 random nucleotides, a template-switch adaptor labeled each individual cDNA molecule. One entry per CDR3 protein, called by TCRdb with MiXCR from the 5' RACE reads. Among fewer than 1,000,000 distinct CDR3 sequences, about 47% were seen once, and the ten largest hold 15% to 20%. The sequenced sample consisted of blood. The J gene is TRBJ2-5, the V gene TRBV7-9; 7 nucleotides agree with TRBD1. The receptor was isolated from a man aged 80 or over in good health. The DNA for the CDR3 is TGTGCCAGCAGCTTAGAAAGACAGGGTGCGGAGACCCAGTACTTC. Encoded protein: CASSLERQGAETQYF.